A single sample is the source of the 20 T cell receptor beta chains below, sequenced in a study of T-cell reconstitution after alpha-beta-depleted transplantation in children. The library targeted TCRbeta and was prepared with unique molecular identifiers. In TCRdb, the PCR reads were re-called with MiXCR into one record per CDR3 protein. The sample records fewer than 700,000 distinct CDR3 sequences, 10% to 15% being singletons. The specimen was PBMCs, mostly from graft donor cells, collected 360 days after TCRalphabeta/CD19-depleted stem cell transplant. Receptor source: a male patient between 10 and 17 years old who had a stem cell transplant for acute myeloid leukemia, so the T cells may come from the graft donor.

This clonotype occurred many times. The CDR3 loop reads CSVEVGQRRADTQYF. In DNA form, the CDR3 reads TGCAGCGTTGAAGTGGGACAGCGAAGGGCAGATACGCAGTATTTT. J is TRBJ2-3 and V is TRBV29-1, with 7 bases fitting TRBD1. This CDR3 is built from 15 residues. V lost 1 base to trimming and J lost 4 bases; unmatched junction nucleotides: 8. Germline values: CDR1 SQVTM, CDR2 ANQGSEA.

The CDR3 nucleotides read TGCAGCGCCGAACAGGGGACCTTCACTGAAGCTTTCTTT. Encoded protein: CSAEQGTFTEAFF. J is TRBJ1-1 and V is TRBV29-1; 7 nucleotides agree with TRBD1. Germline lookup yields CDR1 SQVTM and CDR2 ANQGSEA. CDR3 length: 13 residues. The ends lost 7 bases at V and 4 bases at J; junction bases unmatched: 9.

This clonotype was seen many times. The V gene is TRBV10-3, the J gene TRBJ2-6; tentatively, D is TRBD2 (5 bases). V was shortened by 6 bases and J by 9 bases, with 12 bases between the two germline ends. This CDR3 region has 13 residues. The V gene's germline CDR1 is ENHRY and CDR2 SYGVKD. CDR3 nucleotide sequence: TGTGCCATCAGGGGAGACTCCCTCAACGTCCTGACTTTC. Its translation: CAIRGDSLNVLTF.

The rearrangement joins TRBV2 to TRBJ2-1; 8 bases are shared with TRBD2. The CDR3 covers 16 residues. In germline, CDR1 is SNHLY, CDR2 FYNNEI. Trimming took 1 base from V and 8 from J; bases not matched to a gene: 10. CDR3: CASSEGGLGDWDEQFF. The DNA for the CDR3 is TGTGCCAGCAGTGAAGGGGGACTAGGGGACTGGGATGAGCAGTTCTTC. The full variable domain, rest sourced from reference TRBV2 and TRBJ2-1, is EPEVTQTPSHQVTQMGQEVILRCVPISNHLYFYWYRQILGQKVEFLVSFYNNEISEKSEIFDDQFSVERPDGSNFTLKIRSTKLEDSAMYFCASSEGGLGDWDEQFFGPGTRLTVL.

This clonotype was seen a few times. This rearrangement joins TRBV28 to TRBJ2-1; D is unresolved. The CDR3 totals 11 residues. Germline V lookup: CDR1 MDHEN, CDR2 SYDVKM. Trimming stripped 3 bases from V and 10 bases from J, with 7 bases between. CDR3 bases: TGTGCCAGCAGTTTTCCGACGGAGCAGTTCTTC. Translation gives CASSFPTEQFF.

This clonotype has at least ten counts. The chain is built from TRBV6-5 and TRBJ1-1; D might be TRBD1 (5 bases). V lost 2 bases, J lost 4 bases, and 8 bases lay in between. Germline CDR1 reads MNHEY; CDR2 reads SVGAGI. The CDR3 extends over 13 amino acids. The CDR3 nucleotides read TGTGCCAGCAGTTACGGGGCAGGCACTGAAGCTTTCTTT. Translating it yields CASSYGAGTEAFF.

This clonotype was counted only a few times. V is TRBV28 and J is TRBJ2-1, with 10 positions matching TRBD2. The CDR3 consists of 17 residues. V lost 3 bases, J lost 9 bases, and 14 bases stayed unmatched. The germline V gene has CDR1 MDHEN and CDR2 SYDVKM. The CDR3 bases are TGTGCCAGCAGTTTCTTCAAGCGGCTAGCGGGAGTCGGTGAGCAGTTCTTC. It encodes CASSFFKRLAGVGEQFF.

This clonotype was detected only a few times. J is TRBJ2-1 and V is TRBV11-1; the D gene is possibly TRBD2 (6 bases). The germline V and J ends were trimmed by 6 bases and 6 bases, with 30 bases remaining between them. Germline CDR1 and CDR2: SGHAT and FQDESV (reference sequence). CDR3 length: 19 residues. CDR3 residues: CASSLPAGTPLGGSNEQFF. In DNA form, the CDR3 reads TGTGCCAGCAGTTTACCTGCGGGGACTCCCCTCGGTGGTTCCAATGAGCAGTTCTTC.

This clonotype came up a few times. V gene TRBV7-8 combines with J gene TRBJ2-7; D is unclear. The V and J ends lost 2 bases and 3 bases respectively, with 11 bases between them. Germline V CDR1 and CDR2: SGHVS, FQNEAQ. This CDR3 comprises 14 residues. In DNA, the CDR3 is TGTGCCAGCAGCTTATGGGAATCTGACTACGAGCAGTACTTC. Translated, it gives CASSLWESDYEQYF.

This clonotype was observed many times. The chain employs TRBV4-3 and TRBJ2-2, with D unclear. Deletions cut 1 base from V and 2 bases from J, with 5 bases between. CDR1 and CDR2 from the germline V gene are LGHNA and YSLEER. There are 14 residues in the CDR3. CDR3 loop: CASSQVRNTGELFF. CDR3 DNA: TGCGCCAGCAGCCAAGTGAGAAACACCGGGGAGCTGTTTTTT.

This clonotype was counted many times. The V gene is TRBV5-1, the J gene TRBJ2-1; no reliable D call. Germline V gene data show CDR1 as SGHRS and CDR2 as YFSETQ. This CDR3 comprises 12 residues. V was shortened by 2 bases and J by 7 bases, with 7 bases between the two germline ends. The chain's CDR3 is CASSLAPNEQFF. CDR3 sequence (DNA): TGCGCCAGCAGCTTAGCGCCGAATGAGCAGTTCTTC. The full variable domain, rest sourced from reference TRBV5-1 and TRBJ2-1, is KAGVTQTPRYLIKTRGQQVTLSCSPISGHRSVSWYQQTPGQGLQFLFEYFSETQRNKGNFPGRFSGRQFSNSRSEMNVSTLELGDSALYLCASSLAPNEQFFGPGTRLTVL.

V usage is TRBV19 and J usage is TRBJ2-5; D is uncertain. This CDR3 is 14 amino acids long. Trimming removed 8 bases from V and 2 bases from J, with 15 bases in between. Germline V gives CDR1 LNHDA, CDR2 SQIVND (reference sequence). Here the CDR3 DNA reads TGTGCCAGTCGTGACCGGGCAGGTCAAGAGACCCAGTACTTC. Translated, it gives CASRDRAGQETQYF.

This clonotype was seen at least ten times. The chain is built from TRBV20-1 and TRBJ2-3, with a tentative D call TRBD2 (5 bases). The length of the CDR3 is 13 residues. The V gene's germline CDR1 is DFQATT and CDR2 SNEGSKA (reference sequence). V shed 2 bases and J shed 4 bases, with 10 bases lying between them. The CDR3 is CSARLAVPDTQYF. DNA for the CDR3: TGCAGTGCTAGACTAGCTGTCCCAGATACGCAGTATTTT.

DNA of the CDR3: TGCAGTGCTAGATCGACCCGCGGGCCCTACGAGCAGTACTTC. Amino acids: CSARSTRGPYEQYF. The chain links TRBV20-1 to TRBJ2-7, with D possibly TRBD2 on 5 matching bases. Germline V gene lookup returns CDR1 DFQATT and CDR2 SNEGSKA (reference sequence). The V gene lost 2 bases and the J gene lost 2 bases, with 13 bases spanning the gap. The CDR3 runs to 14 residues.

Ten or more counts support this clonotype. The CDR3 reads CASSLTIANTEAFF. As DNA, the CDR3 is TGTGCCAGCAGCCTGACAATCGCGAACACTGAAGCTTTCTTT. The chain couples TRBV14 to TRBJ1-1; no clear D gene. The CDR3 covers 14 residues. Germline CDR1 reads SGHDN; CDR2 reads FVKESK. Trimming shortened V by 4 bases and J by 1 base, and 10 bases separated the two germline ends.

This clonotype appeared a few times. The chain carries TRBV15 and TRBJ2-7, with TRBD2 identical over 11 bases. The CDR3 contains 17 residues. V lost 0 bases and J lost 6; bases outside the gene matches: 10. The germline gives CDR1 LNHNV, CDR2 YYDKDF (reference sequence). In DNA form, the CDR3 reads TGTGCCACCAGCAGAGATGAACTAGCGGGAGTTCCCGGCGAGCAGTACTTC. Encoded protein: CATSRDELAGVPGEQYF.

This clonotype showed up just a few times. The V call is TRBV10-3, the J call TRBJ1-5; 9 bases agree with TRBD1. Germline V gene lookup returns CDR1 ENHRY and CDR2 SYGVKD. CDR3 length: 15 residues. The J segment lost 7 bases and the V segment lost 0 bases, leaving 4 bases of the junction unmatched. The CDR3, as DNA: TGTGCCATCAGTGAGTCGCGACAGGGGGAACAGCCCCAGCATTTT. Protein product: CAISESRQGEQPQHF.

This clonotype was recorded a few times. This chain connects TRBV6-1 to TRBJ2-1, with D perhaps TRBD2 (5 bases). The CDR3 spans 17 residues. V gave up 5 bases and J gave up 0 bases, with 17 bases separating them. CDR1 is MNHNS and CDR2 is SASEGT in the germline V gene. The CDR3 sequence is CASSRPLAQSSYNEQFF. CDR3 DNA: TGTGCCAGCAGTCGTCCCTTAGCGCAGAGCTCCTACAATGAGCAGTTCTTC.

The DNA for the CDR3 is TGCGCCAGCAGCCAAGGACAGGGGTGGATTACGAATGAGCAGTTCTTC. Translating it yields CASSQGQGWITNEQFF. This chain uses TRBV4-3 with TRBJ2-1; 8 bases match TRBD1. In germline, CDR1 is LGHNA, CDR2 YSLEER. The trim removed 1 base at V and 7 bases at J, leaving 9 bases unmatched. This CDR3 comprises 16 residues.

This clonotype was counted ten times or more. The V and J genes are TRBV5-1 and TRBJ2-3; a possible D gene is TRBD2 (5 bases). In germline, CDR1 is SGHRS, CDR2 YFSETQ. Trimming shortened V by 0 bases and J by 6 bases, and 23 bases separated the two germline ends. There are 18 residues in the CDR3. CDR3 loop: CASSLGPAHGLPADTQYF. The CDR3 DNA reads TGCGCCAGCAGCTTGGGCCCTGCGCATGGACTCCCCGCGGATACGCAGTATTTT.